This T cell receptor (beta chain) was identified during a study of response to subunit inactivated influenza vaccine. Findings of the study overall: It was suggested by the authors that few new T cells are recruited by each seasonal influenza vaccination.

As for this clonotype: What it recognizes is unknown.

V was cut by 5 bases and J by 9 bases, with 20 bases left in between. The CDR3 length is 15 residues. Per the germline V gene, CDR1 is SGHAT and CDR2 is FQNNGV. MiXCR, run by TCRdb on the RT-PCR reads, gives a single entry per CDR3 protein. Found here are over 750,000 distinct CDR3 sequences, 20% to 25% of them singletons; the top ten hold roughly a tenth. The chain combines TRBV11-2 with TRBJ2-1; D tentatively reads TRBD1 or TRBD2 (5 bases each). The receptor comes from a man in his fifties who received an inactivated influenza vaccine. Sequences were derived from PBMCs from blood, sampled about 5 days after vaccination. CDR3 sequence (DNA): TGTGCCAGCAGCAAATCCCGGGACCCGCAGGTTGAGCAGTTCTTC. Protein product: CASSKSRDPQVEQFF.